The 26 T cell receptor beta chains given below trace back to one sample, sequenced in a study of shared clonotypes between healthy human individuals. The repertoire was sequenced with immunoSEQ multiplex PCR; TCRdb's copy has only in-frame clones and lacks some. Of hundreds of thousands of clones listed, nearly 95% are singletons. CD45RO-negative cells were positively selected for CCR7, leaving out terminally differentiated effector memory CD45RA+ cells. Sequencing was carried out using naive CD8+ T cells sorted from blood. The receptors were sampled from a man younger than 45 in good health.

The J gene is TRBJ1-1, the V gene TRBV11-2; no clear D. Germline CDR1 and CDR2: SGHAT and FQNNGV. The CDR3 is 15 residues long. V was shortened by 1 base and J by 7 bases, with 16 bases between the two germline ends. CDR3 sequence reads: CASSLGGRERDEAFF. DNA of the CDR3: TGTGCCAGCAGCTTAGGAGGGCGGGAAAGGGATGAAGCTTTCTTT.

The chain links TRBV14 to TRBJ2-7; 7 positions match TRBD1. CDR1 is SGHDN, CDR2 FVKESK, per germline. After removal of 4 bases from V and 0 bases from J, the junction contained 3 bases not matched to a gene. CDR3 size: 14 residues. The CDR3 DNA reads as TGTGCCAGCAGCCGACAGGGTTTCTCCTACGAGCAGTACTTC. It yields the protein CASSRQGFSYEQYF. The variable domain in full, with the rest retrieved from reference TRBV14 and TRBJ2-7, is EAGVTQFPSHSVIEKGQTVTLRCDPISGHDNLYWYRRVMGKEIKFLLHFVKESKQDESGMPNNRFLAERTGGTYSTLKVQPAELEDSGVYFCASSRQGFSYEQYFGPGTRLTVT.

Remarks on this clone: The same CDR3 also results from other DNA sequences found in this sample. The J gene is TRBJ2-7, the V gene TRBV5-1; 7 bases match TRBD2. V gave up 2 bases and J gave up 3 bases; unmatched junction bases: 5. The CDR3 loop spans 14 amino acids. Per germline, CDR1 SGHRS and CDR2 YFSETQ. The CDR3 sequence: CASSFGTGGYEQYF. The CDR3 region has the DNA TGCGCCAGCAGCTTCGGGACGGGGGGCTACGAGCAGTACTTC.

The chain uses TRBV28 and TRBJ1-1; tentatively, D is TRBD1 (5 bases). Trimming removed 5 bases from V and 4 bases from J, with 8 bases in between. The CDR3 runs 12 residues. Germline V gene data show CDR1 as MDHEN and CDR2 as SYDVKM. The CDR3 loop reads CASSSGGTEAFF. CDR3 in DNA: TGTGCCAGCAGTAGCGGGGGCACTGAAGCTTTCTTT.

The chain employs TRBV7-2 and TRBJ2-1, with unresolved D. This CDR3 comprises 14 residues. The V gene's germline CDR1 is SGHTA and CDR2 FQGNSA. Trimming took 5 bases from V and 4 from J, leaving 12 bases between them. The DNA for the CDR3 is TGTGCCAGCAGCCCATCTCCCGATTACAATGAGCAGTTCTTC. It encodes CASSPSPDYNEQFF.

In this sample, this clone turned up a few times. The CDR3 nucleotides read TGTGCCAGCAGTCCCCTGTGGTCCTACGAGCAGTACTTC. Translating gives CASSPLWSYEQYF. This chain uses TRBV27 with TRBJ2-7; D uncertain. The CDR3 consists of 13 residues. The V end was cut by 5 bases, the J end by 1 base, with 9 bases between. In germline, CDR1 is MNHEY, CDR2 SMNVEV (reference sequence).

This clone was detected only once. This chain joins TRBV7-9 and TRBJ2-3; TRBD2 matches at 14 bases. The CDR3 spans 18 residues. The V gene's germline CDR1 is SEHNR and CDR2 FQNEAQ (reference sequence). V lost 5 bases and J lost 4; bases outside the gene matches: 11. The CDR3 region is CASSLGPGLAGVADTQYF. The CDR3 DNA reads as TGTGCCAGCAGCCTAGGTCCGGGACTAGCGGGAGTAGCAGATACGCAGTATTTT.

The chain links TRBV7-2 to TRBJ2-5; the D is unclear. Germline CDR1 and CDR2: SGHTA and FQGNSA. Trimming cost V 5 bases and J 2 bases, with 12 bases left between them. This CDR3 comprises 14 residues. CDR3 protein: CASSPDGNQETQYF. Written as DNA, the CDR3 is TGTGCCAGCAGCCCGGACGGCAATCAAGAGACCCAGTACTTC.

This clone was observed a single time. The chain joins TRBV19 to TRBJ2-3, with D possibly matching TRBD2 (5 bases). The CDR3 totals 13 residues. From germline, CDR1 is LNHDA and CDR2 SQIVND (reference sequence). V gave up 3 bases and J gave up 4 bases, with 8 bases separating them. Written as DNA, the CDR3 is TGTGCCAGTAGTATGGTAGCGCCAGATACGCAGTATTTT. Encoded protein: CASSMVAPDTQYF.

The chain links TRBV2 to TRBJ2-1; D not resolved. The V end lost 7 bases, the J end lost 0 bases, and 13 bases lay between the germline ends. The CDR3 spans 15 residues. The V gene's germline CDR1 is SNHLY and CDR2 FYNNEI. CDR3 bases: TGTGCCAGCATGAATGGTAGGAGCTCCTACAATGAGCAGTTCTTC. Translation gives CASMNGRSSYNEQFF.

This chain joins TRBV5-5 and TRBJ2-7; 8 bases agree with TRBD2. J gave up 3 bases and V 3 bases, and 8 bases lay outside the gene matches. This CDR3 is built from 15 residues. The germline CDR1 and CDR2 sequences are SGHKS and YYEKEE (reference sequence). The CDR3 nucleotides read TGTGCCAGCAGCTGGAGGCAGCGGGAGAGCTACGAGCAGTACTTC. Translation gives CASSWRQRESYEQYF.

The chain couples TRBV19 to TRBJ2-5, with 7 positions matching TRBD1. Per germline, CDR1 LNHDA and CDR2 SQIVND (reference sequence). The CDR3 spans 13 residues. The ends lost 8 bases at V and 2 bases at J; junction bases unmatched: 5. CDR3: CASVGQNQETQYF. CDR3 bases: TGTGCCAGTGTGGGACAGAATCAAGAGACCCAGTACTTC.

This clone came up a few times. This CDR3 is also generated by other DNA sequences in the sample. V usage is TRBV29-1 and J usage is TRBJ1-2; weak D call: TRBD1 (6 bases). Trimming shortened V by 5 bases and J by 3 bases, and 7 bases separated the two germline ends. This CDR3 has 11 residues. Germline CDR1 SQVTM, CDR2 ANQGSEA. The CDR3 reads CSVRGDYGYTF. Written as DNA, the CDR3 is TGCAGCGTTAGGGGGGACTATGGCTACACCTTC.

This sequence joins TRBV7-9 and TRBJ2-7, with a weak D call TRBD2 (6 bases). The CDR3 contains 12 residues. Germline assignment: CDR1 SEHNR and CDR2 FQNEAQ (reference sequence). V was trimmed by 5 bases and J by 7 bases, leaving 12 bases between them. CDR3 DNA sequence: TGTGCCAGCAGCCTGGGACTTTCGGAGCAGTACTTC. This codes for CASSLGLSEQYF.

The rearrangement uses TRBV2 and TRBJ2-4; the D is unclear. V dropped 4 bases and J dropped 7 bases, with 5 bases sitting between them. The CDR3 consists of 11 residues. Germline values: CDR1 SNHLY, CDR2 FYNNEI. CDR3 sequence (DNA): TGTGCCAGCAGTGGCACGAACATTCAGTACTTC. It encodes CASSGTNIQYF. Full variable domain (missing parts from reference TRBV2 and TRBJ2-4): EPEVTQTPSHQVTQMGQEVILRCVPISNHLYFYWYRQILGQKVEFLVSFYNNEISEKSEIFDDQFSVERPDGSNFTLKIRSTKLEDSAMYFCASSGTNIQYFGAGTRLSVL.

V usage is TRBV27 and J usage is TRBJ1-5, with a tentative D call TRBD1 (6 bases). V dropped 5 bases and J dropped 5 bases, with 19 bases sitting between them. Germline V CDR1 and CDR2: MNHEY, SMNVEV (reference sequence). The CDR3 has 16 residues. The CDR3 region has the DNA TGTGCCAGCAGTACCAATCGGGGGGGGCTAGATCAGCCCCAGCATTTT. It translates to CASSTNRGGLDQPQHF.

Notes on this clone: The same CDR3 can be traced to other DNA sequences in this sample. This chain uses TRBV27 with TRBJ2-5; D is possibly TRBD1 or TRBD2 (5 bases each). Per the germline V gene, CDR1 is MNHEY and CDR2 is SMNVEV (reference sequence). V lost 6 bases and J lost 5, with 7 bases in between. CDR3 length equals 11 residues. The CDR3: CASSRGETQYF. DNA of the CDR3: TGTGCCAGCAGCCGGGGCGAGACCCAGTACTTC.

J is TRBJ2-2 and V is TRBV4-3; D is unresolved. Trimming left V 0 bases short and J 3 bases short, with 11 bases between. CDR1 LGHNA and CDR2 YSLEER come from the germline V gene. The CDR3 covers 16 residues. CDR3 sequence (DNA): TGCGCCAGCAGCCAAGATCTCAACGGATACACCGGGGAGCTGTTTTTT. Translating gives CASSQDLNGYTGELFF.

V is TRBV4-1 and J is TRBJ1-1; weak D call: TRBD1 (6 bases). This CDR3 has 15 amino acids. With 0 bases removed from V and 4 bases from J, the gap between germline ends came to 12 bases. Germline CDR1 MGHRA, CDR2 YSYEKL. The CDR3 nucleotides are TGCGCCAGCAGCCAAGATGGGGGGCTGGGCACTGAAGCTTTCTTT. The encoded protein is CASSQDGGLGTEAFF.

The chain couples TRBV7-7 to TRBJ2-7; possibly TRBD1 or TRBD2 for D (5 bases each). CDR3 length: 16 residues. Germline CDR1 reads SSHAT; CDR2 reads FNYEAQ (reference sequence). CDR3 loop: CATNPFSGAESYEQYF. The DNA of the CDR3 is TGTGCTACGAACCCGTTCTCCGGGGCTGAATCCTACGAGCAGTACTTC. Combining the CDR3 with reference TRBV7-7 and TRBJ2-7 gives the whole variable domain GAGVSQSPRYKVTKRGQDVTLRCDPISSHATLYWYQQALGQGPEFLTYFNYEAQPDKSGLPSDRFSAERPEGSISTLTIQRTEQRDSAMYRCATNPFSGAESYEQYFGPGTRLTVT.

The J gene is TRBJ1-5, the V gene TRBV28; possibly TRBD1 for D (5 bases). Germline assignment: CDR1 MDHEN and CDR2 SYDVKM. V dropped 4 bases and J dropped 1 base, with 14 bases sitting between them. This CDR3 spans 16 amino acids. The CDR3 spells CASSSNRDRSNQPQHF. Written as DNA, the CDR3 is TGTGCCAGCAGTTCCAACCGGGACCGAAGCAATCAGCCCCAGCATTTT. The full variable domain, with the rest looked up from reference TRBV28 and TRBJ1-5, is DVKVTQSSRYLVKRTGEKVFLECVQDMDHENMFWYRQDPGLGLRLIYFSYDVKMKEKGDIPEGYSVSREKKERFSLILESASTNQTSMYLCASSSNRDRSNQPQHFGDGTRLSIL.

The chain employs TRBV4-3 and TRBJ2-7, with D unresolved. Germline V CDR1 and CDR2: LGHNA, YSLEER. The CDR3 covers 15 residues. Trimming took off 0 bases at V and 3 bases at J, with 12 bases between the two ends. The CDR3 is CASSQDRASIYEQYF. In DNA form, the CDR3 reads TGCGCCAGCAGCCAAGATCGGGCTAGTATCTACGAGCAGTACTTC.

The rearrangement joins TRBV11-3 to TRBJ2-7; 7 bases agree with TRBD1. This CDR3 has 16 residues. After removal of 1 base from V and 2 bases from J, the junction contained 8 bases not matched to a gene. In germline, CDR1 is SGHNT, CDR2 YENEEA. The CDR3 DNA is TGTGCCAGCAGCTTAGCCGGGACAGACCCTACCTACGAGCAGTACTTC. Its translation is CASSLAGTDPTYEQYF.

The rearrangement links TRBV7-2 to TRBJ2-1; 10 nucleotides match TRBD2. CDR1 is SGHTA, CDR2 FQGNSA, per germline. CDR3 length: 14 residues. V dropped 3 bases and J dropped 9; count of bases not matched to a gene: 5. The CDR3 bases are TGTGCCAGCAGCTTGCTAGCGGGAGAGGCTGAGCAGTTCTTC. This codes for CASSLLAGEAEQFF.

The chain recombines TRBV27 with TRBJ2-1; D tentatively reads TRBD1 or TRBD2 (6 bases each). This CDR3 is built from 15 residues. V lost 2 bases to trimming and J lost 8 bases, with 16 bases between them. CDR1 is MNHEY, CDR2 SMNVEV, per germline (reference sequence). The CDR3 reads CASSLGGRSGDEQFF. The CDR3 bases are TGTGCCAGCAGTTTAGGGGGGCGATCGGGGGATGAGCAGTTCTTC.

Concerning this clone itself: The same CDR3 arises from other DNA sequences in this sample as well. The genes are TRBV4-1 and TRBJ2-7; possible D gene TRBD2, 5 bases. CDR3 size: 14 residues. Germline values: CDR1 MGHRA, CDR2 YSYEKL. V was trimmed by 0 bases and J by 0 bases, leaving 6 bases between them. CDR3 protein: CASSQELGSYEQYF. Here the CDR3 DNA reads TGCGCCAGCAGCCAAGAACTAGGCTCCTACGAGCAGTACTTC.